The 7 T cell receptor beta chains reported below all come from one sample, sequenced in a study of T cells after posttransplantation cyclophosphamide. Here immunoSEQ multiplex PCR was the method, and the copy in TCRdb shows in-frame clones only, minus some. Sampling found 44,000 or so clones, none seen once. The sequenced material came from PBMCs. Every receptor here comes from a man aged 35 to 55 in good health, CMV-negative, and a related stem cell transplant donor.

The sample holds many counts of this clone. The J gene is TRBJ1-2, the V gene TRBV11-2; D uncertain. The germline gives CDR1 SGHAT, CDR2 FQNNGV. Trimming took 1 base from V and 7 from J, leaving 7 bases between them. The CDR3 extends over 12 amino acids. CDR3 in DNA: TGTGCCAGCAGCTTAGGGTTCGGTGGCTACACCTTC. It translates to CASSLGFGGYTF.

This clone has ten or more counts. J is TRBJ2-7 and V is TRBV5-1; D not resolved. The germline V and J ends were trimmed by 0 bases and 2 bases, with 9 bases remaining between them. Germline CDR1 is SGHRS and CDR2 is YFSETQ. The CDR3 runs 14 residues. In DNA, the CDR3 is TGCGCCAGCAGCTTGGCCCAGGCAGCCTACGAGCAGTACTTC. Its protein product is CASSLAQAAYEQYF.

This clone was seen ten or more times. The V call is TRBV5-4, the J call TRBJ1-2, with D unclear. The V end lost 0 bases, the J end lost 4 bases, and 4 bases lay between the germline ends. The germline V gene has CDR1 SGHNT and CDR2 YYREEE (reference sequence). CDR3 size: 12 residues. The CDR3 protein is CASSLDGYGYTF. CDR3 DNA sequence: TGTGCCAGCAGCTTGGACGGCTATGGCTACACCTTC.

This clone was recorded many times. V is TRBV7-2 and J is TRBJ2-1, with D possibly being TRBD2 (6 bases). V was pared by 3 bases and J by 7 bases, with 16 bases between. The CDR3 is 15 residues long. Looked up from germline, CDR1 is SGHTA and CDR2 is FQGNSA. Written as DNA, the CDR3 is TGTGCCAGCAGCTTGGTCTGGGCAGCGGGTAATGAGCAGTTCTTC. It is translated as CASSLVWAAGNEQFF.

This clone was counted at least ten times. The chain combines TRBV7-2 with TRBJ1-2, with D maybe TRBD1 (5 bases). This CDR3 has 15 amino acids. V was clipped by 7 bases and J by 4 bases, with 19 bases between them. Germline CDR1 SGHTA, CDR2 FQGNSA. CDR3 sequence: CASTQWGEGLYGYTF. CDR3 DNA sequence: TGTGCCAGCACCCAGTGGGGGGAAGGGCTCTATGGCTACACCTTC.

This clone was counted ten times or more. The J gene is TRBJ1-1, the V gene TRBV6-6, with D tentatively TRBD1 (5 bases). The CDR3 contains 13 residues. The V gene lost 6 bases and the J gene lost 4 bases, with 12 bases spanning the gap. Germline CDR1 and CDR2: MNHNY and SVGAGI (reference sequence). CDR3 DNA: TGTGCCAGCAGGACGGGACTTCCCACTGAAGCTTTCTTT. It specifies CASRTGLPTEAFF.

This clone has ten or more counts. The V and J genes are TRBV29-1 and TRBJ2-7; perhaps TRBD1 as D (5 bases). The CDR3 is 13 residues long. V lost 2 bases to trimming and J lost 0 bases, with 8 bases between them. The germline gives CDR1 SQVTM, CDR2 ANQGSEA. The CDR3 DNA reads TGCAGCGTTGAAAGGGGCAGCTCCTACGAGCAGTACTTC. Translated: CSVERGSSYEQYF.